This T cell receptor beta chain originates from a study of molecular identifiers for immune sequencing clone quantification. RNA fractions of 10%, 30% or 50% and about 17,000 to 1,000,000 sorted cells were the source of naive CD8 libraries. Study-level results: Among 850,000 to 1,000,000 naive cells, spiked Jurkat TCR RNA from a single cell was reportedly detectable. Clonotypes surpassing 20 RNA copies contained over 99% of effector molecules, versus under 1% in naive cells.

Previously described methods with listed TCR primers produced the bulk TCR libraries. TCRdb called the PCR reads again in MiXCR, with one record for every CDR3 protein. The sample carries about 500,000 distinct CDR3 sequences, around 25% recorded once. With regard to this clonotype: No antigen is known for it. Just one base apart from a much larger clone, this may be a read error.

This CDR3 has 14 residues. Germline V gene data show CDR1 as MDHEN and CDR2 as SYDVKM. V usage is TRBV28 and J usage is TRBJ2-7, with D possibly matching TRBD1 (5 bases). The sequenced sample was naive CD8+ T cells from blood, with Jurkat cell RNA spiked in. The sample's subset: FACS-sorted CD8+CD4-CCR7+CD45RA+ naive T cells. The sequence derives from a human donor in good health. Some libraries in this study had Jurkat cell RNA spiked in. Here the CDR3 reads CASCAYRSTYERYF. The CDR3 nucleotides read TGTGCCAGCTGTGCCTACAGGAGTACCTACGAGCGGTACTTC.